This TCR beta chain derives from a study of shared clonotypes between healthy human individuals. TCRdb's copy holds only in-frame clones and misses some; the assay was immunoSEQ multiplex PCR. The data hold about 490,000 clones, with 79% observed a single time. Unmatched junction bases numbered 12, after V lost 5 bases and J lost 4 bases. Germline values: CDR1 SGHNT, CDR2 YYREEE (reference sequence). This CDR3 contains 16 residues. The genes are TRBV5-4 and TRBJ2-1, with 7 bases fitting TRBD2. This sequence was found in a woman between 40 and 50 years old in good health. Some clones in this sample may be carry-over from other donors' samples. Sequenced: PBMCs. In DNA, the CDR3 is TGTGCCAGCAGTCCGGCCGGGGCGGGAGAGTACAATGAGCAGTTCTTC. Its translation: CASSPAGAGEYNEQFF.